Listed below are T cell receptor beta chains from one sample, sequenced in a study of blood T cell repertoires in COVID-19. Assay used: immunoSEQ multiplex PCR; TCRdb lists only in-frame clones, some missing. Of some 450,000 clones listed, around 89% are singletons. Sequenced sample: peripheral blood. These receptors were taken from a woman aged 45 to 65 with COVID-19, enrolled during active disease. Each CDR3 is given with its conserved first and last residue. The D gene is left open where the match is weak. Clone size is stated in some rows and not others, as once, few, many or a class when expanded.

cdr3_nt cdr3_aa d_call v_call clone_size j_call
TGCGCCAGCAGCCCTTACAGGGGATCTCAGCCCCAGCATTTT CASSPYRGSQPQHF TRBD1 TRBV4-1 . TRBJ1-5
TGTGCCAGCAGCCCCCGACTCGATTCGTACACAGATACGCAGTATTTT CASSPRLDSYTDTQYF . TRBV7-2 . TRBJ2-3
TGTGCCAGCAGCCCATCAGGGACAGGGGACGAAAAACTGTTTTTT CASSPSGTGDEKLFF TRBD1 TRBV9 . TRBJ1-4
TGTGCCAGCAGCCTTGGGGGGATCGGGGAGCTGTTTTTT CASSLGGIGELFF . TRBV11-1 . TRBJ2-2
TGTGCCAGCAGCCGGGACAGTGAGGGGGAGCTGTTTTTT CASSRDSEGELFF TRBD1 TRBV5-6 . TRBJ2-2
TGTGCCAGCAGCTCGACAGGGGTTAATGAAAAACTGTTTTTT CASSSTGVNEKLFF TRBD1 TRBV5-6 . TRBJ1-4
TGTGCCAGCAGCGTAGGAGCGGGAGAGTACGAGCAGTACTTC CASSVGAGEYEQYF TRBD2 TRBV9 . TRBJ2-7
TGTGCCAGCTCACAGGGAGCTAACTATGGCTACACCTTC CASSQGANYGYTF . TRBV18 . TRBJ1-2
TGTGCCTGGAGTGAGGGGGCTGCTGCTTTCTTT CAWSEGAAAFF TRBD1 TRBV30 . TRBJ1-1
TGTGCCATCAGTGCTAGCGGGGGTAACAATGAGCAGTTCTTC CAISASGGNNEQFF TRBD2 TRBV10-3 . TRBJ2-1
TGTGCCAGCAGCGTATCGGCAGGACTTAACCCCGCAGGCGGCACAGATACGCAGTATTTT CASSVSAGLNPAGGTDTQYF . TRBV9 . TRBJ2-3
TGTGCCAGCAGTGAGAGACACCAACTTTCCTACGAGCAGTACTTC CASSERHQLSYEQYF . TRBV2 once TRBJ2-7
TGTGCCAGTAGGCGGACTAGCGGGTTCCAAGAGACCCAGTACTTC CASRRTSGFQETQYF TRBD2 TRBV19 . TRBJ2-5
TGTGCCAGCAGCTCGCAGGGGGTTGGCTACACCTTC CASSSQGVGYTF TRBD1 TRBV3-1/TRBV3-2 . TRBJ1-2
TGTGCCAGCAGCTCACCGGTAGTCACTGGAAACACCATATATTTT CASSSPVVTGNTIYF . TRBV7-9 . TRBJ1-3
TGTGCCATCAGTGCGGGGCGGGGGGAGGATACGCAGTATTTT CAISAGRGEDTQYF TRBD2 TRBV10-3 . TRBJ2-3
TGCGCCAGCAGCCCCCCGGTAGGGAGAGCTTTCTTT CASSPPVGRAFF . TRBV4-1 . TRBJ1-1
TGTGCCAGCAGCGCGGGACCGATTGCAACTAATGAAAAACTGTTTTTT CASSAGPIATNEKLFF . TRBV5-5 . TRBJ1-4
TGTGCCAGCAGTTCCAACAGGGGAAACGAGCAGTACTTC CASSSNRGNEQYF TRBD1 TRBV12-3/TRBV12-4 . TRBJ2-7
TGTGCCAGCAGTGAAGCTGGTACTGCGGCTGCTGGAAACACCATATATTTT CASSEAGTAAAGNTIYF . TRBV2 . TRBJ1-3
TGTGCCAGCAGGACGGACAGGGGATCATACAATGAGCAGTTCTTC CASRTDRGSYNEQFF TRBD1 TRBV2 . TRBJ2-1
TGTGCCAGCAGGGACAGTTCGACCGGGGAGCTGTTTTTT CASRDSSTGELFF . TRBV2 . TRBJ2-2
TGTGCCTGGACAGAAGGGTGGGGAGAGGATGGCTACACCTTC CAWTEGWGEDGYTF . TRBV30 . TRBJ1-2
TGTGCCAGCAGTGACTCGGAGACTAGCGGCTACAATGAGCAGTTCTTC CASSDSETSGYNEQFF TRBD2 TRBV6-4 . TRBJ2-1
TGTGCCAGCAGTGAAGTGGCGAACACTGAAGCTTTCTTT CASSEVANTEAFF . TRBV6-1 . TRBJ1-1
TGTGCCAGCAGGGTACCGGACAGGGCTTCTGAAGCTTTCTTT CASRVPDRASEAFF TRBD1 TRBV2 . TRBJ1-1
TGTGCCACCACCGGGACGCTAAAGGGGGACTATGGCTACACCTTC CATTGTLKGDYGYTF . TRBV2 . TRBJ1-2
TGTGCCAGCAGAGAGGAAGCCTGGGATAATTCACCCCTCCACTTT CASREEAWDNSPLHF . TRBV2 . TRBJ1-6
TGTGCCAGCAGCTGGGACAGACTAGACAATGAGCAGTTCTTC CASSWDRLDNEQFF . TRBV11-2 once TRBJ2-1
TGTGCCAGCAGCCAAGTAAGGGCCAGGGGGGTCTCCTATGGCTACACCTTC CASSQVRARGVSYGYTF TRBD1 TRBV4-2 . TRBJ1-2
TGCGCCAGCAGCTTGGACAGTCACTATGGCTACACCTTC CASSLDSHYGYTF . TRBV5-1 . TRBJ1-2
TGTGCCAGCAGCCCGTTCCCAATGACACCGAACTATGGCTACACCTTC CASSPFPMTPNYGYTF . TRBV7-9 . TRBJ1-2
TGTGCCAGCAGCCTCCGTCGGGATACGCAGTATTTT CASSLRRDTQYF . TRBV7-2 many TRBJ2-3
TGTGCCAGTACCTCTGGGGGCAGAGACTATGGCTACACCTTC CASTSGGRDYGYTF . TRBV19 . TRBJ1-2
TGCAGCGTAGCAGGGGGTAGCACAGATACGCAGTATTTT CSVAGGSTDTQYF TRBD1 TRBV29-1 few TRBJ2-3
TGTGCCAGCAGCACGGGACTGTACACTGAAGCTTTCTTT CASSTGLYTEAFF . TRBV27 . TRBJ1-1
TGTGCCAGCAGCCCCCTCCGGACAGGGGACAATGAGCAGTTCTTC CASSPLRTGDNEQFF TRBD1 TRBV5-8 . TRBJ2-1
TGTGCCAGCAGCGCCAGGGAAAAGGTCTATGGCTACACCTTC CASSAREKVYGYTF . TRBV5-4 . TRBJ1-2
TGTGCCAGCAGCTCCCGGGGGGAAGGAGGCTACACCTTC CASSSRGEGGYTF . TRBV5-6 . TRBJ1-2
TGCGCCAGCAGCTTGGCACAGGTCAACACTGAAGCTTTCTTT CASSLAQVNTEAFF . TRBV5-1 . TRBJ1-1
TGTGCCAGCAGCCAAGCCGGGACAGGGGGCGACTTGGACGGGACCCAGTACTTC CASSQAGTGGDLDGTQYF TRBD1 TRBV3-1/TRBV3-2 . TRBJ2-5